Sequencing of this T cell receptor beta chain was carried out in a study of OX40 agonist ivuxolimab in advanced cancers. Findings of the study overall: At 0.1-3.0 mg/kg, partial responders had clonal expansion among the lowest observed.

To note about this clone: Its specificity is not known.

Method: immunoSEQ multiplex PCR; TCRdb's copy keeps in-frame clones and lacks some. This table has tens of thousands of clones, around 86% appearing once. V lost 0 bases to trimming and J lost 6 bases, with 13 bases between them. The CDR3 is 15 amino acids. Germline CDR1 and CDR2: SGHDT and YYEEEE. The sequence derives from an adult with an advanced solid tumor such as melanoma, head and neck, liver or kidney cancer. This rearrangement joins TRBV5-6 to TRBJ2-1; D is tentatively TRBD1 or TRBD2 (5 bases each). The specimen comprised CD4+ or CD8+ T cells sorted from blood, sampled in a trial of the OX40 agonist ivuxolimab. Here the CDR3 DNA reads TGTGCCAGCAGCTTGGTTACGGGACGGGGCAATGAGCAGTTCTTC. Amino acid sequence: CASSLVTGRGNEQFF.